This TCR beta chain emerged from a study of shared clonotypes between healthy human individuals. The study, taken as a whole, reports: Generation probability values for non-shared clonotypes were lower than those for clonotypes shared by all four donors. Across a handful of donors, naive CD4 shared roughly 5%, naive CD8 more than 3%, memory CD4 about 2.4%, memory CD8 roughly 0.37%. Clonotype sharing among donors likely depends on sequencing depth.

Clones were read by immunoSEQ multiplex PCR, and TCRdb kept only the in-frame ones, dropping some. Of roughly 2.5 million clones listed, just over 90% are singletons. Only Caucasian adults living in Nashville, Tennessee served as donors. Points on this clone: Antigen unknown.

V was trimmed by 0 bases and J by 7 bases, leaving 12 bases between them. Germline CDR1 LNHNV, CDR2 YYDKDF (reference sequence). This CDR3 has 15 amino acids. This clonotype originated in a man between 18 and 35 years old in good health. This rearrangement joins TRBV15 to TRBJ2-2; the D gene is possibly TRBD2 (7 bases). Input material: naive CD4+ T cells sorted from blood. Subset in this sample: CD45RA+ positively selected. CDR3 amino acids: CATSRDGRGDGELFF. For the CDR3, the DNA is TGTGCCACCAGCAGAGATGGGAGGGGGGACGGGGAGCTGTTTTTT. Combining the CDR3 with reference TRBV15 and TRBJ2-2 gives the whole variable domain DAMVIQNPRYQVTQFGKPVTLSCSQTLNHNVMYWYQQKSSQAPKLLFHYYDKDFNNEADTPDNFQSRRPNTSFCFLDIRSPGLGDTAMYLCATSRDGRGDGELFFGEGSRLTVL.